Following are 30 T cell receptor beta chains from one sample sequenced in a study of OX40 agonist ivuxolimab in advanced cancers. Data came from immunoSEQ multiplex PCR; TCRdb stores just in-frame clones and leaves some out. The table has over 45,000 clones, about 94% seen once. The sequenced sample was CD4+ or CD8+ T cells sorted from blood, obtained in a trial of the OX40 agonist ivuxolimab. The receptors originated from an adult with an advanced solid tumor such as melanoma, head and neck, liver or kidney cancer.

The V and J genes are TRBV28 and TRBJ2-1; 7 bases map to TRBD1. The CDR3 has 16 amino acids. V lost 7 bases, J lost 0 bases, and 9 bases stayed unmatched. Germline V gene sequence: CDR1 MDHEN, CDR2 SYDVKM. CDR3 DNA: TGTGCCAGCATTCTGTCAACAGGGGCCTCCTACAATGAGCAGTTCTTC. It is translated as CASILSTGASYNEQFF.

The J gene is TRBJ1-5, the V gene TRBV21-1; the table calls TRBD1, which could not be checked here. TRBV21-1 is a recognized pseudogene. The length of the CDR3 is 21 residues. The CDR3 region is CASSLRREKGGQGASNQPQHF. For the CDR3, the DNA is TGTGCCAGCAGCCTCCGGAGGGAAAAGGGGGGACAGGGGGCGAGCAATCAGCCCCAGCATTTT.

J is TRBJ2-5 and V is TRBV4-3, with D possibly matching TRBD2 (6 bases). The J call may be mistaken, given a closer DNA end match to TRBJ2-7. The germline V gene has CDR1 LGHNA and CDR2 YSLEER. This CDR3 region has 15 residues. Here the CDR3 reads CASSQGVTGAYEQYF. The CDR3, as DNA: TGCGCCAGCAGCCAGGGTGTCACGGGAGCCTACGAGCAGTACTTC.

The rearrangement uses TRBV2 and TRBJ2-1; D perhaps matches TRBD2 (7 bases). The germline CDR1 and CDR2 sequences are SNHLY and FYNNEI. The V gene lost 1 base and the J gene lost 2 bases, with 12 bases spanning the gap. The CDR3 extends over 16 amino acids. The CDR3: CASSEDAGGPYNEQFF. The CDR3 DNA is TGTGCCAGCAGTGAAGACGCCGGGGGGCCCTACAATGAGCAGTTCTTC.

V usage is TRBV7-3 and J usage is TRBJ1-2, with D maybe TRBD1 (5 bases). With 3 bases removed from V and 0 bases from J, the gap between germline ends came to 11 bases. The CDR3 spans 15 residues. Per the germline V gene, CDR1 is SGHTA and CDR2 is FQGTGA. CDR3 coding DNA: TGTGCCAGCAGCTTGGGGCCAGCCCCTAACTATGGCTACACCTTC. Its translation is CASSLGPAPNYGYTF.

This chain joins TRBV9 and TRBJ2-3, with D maybe TRBD1 (6 bases). The ends were cut back, 3 bases at V and 2 bases at J, with 13 bases in the middle. The germline CDR1 and CDR2 sequences are SGDLS and YYNGEE. The CDR3 totals 15 residues. The CDR3 here is CASSELGQYTDTQYF. The CDR3 DNA sequence: TGTGCCAGCAGCGAGCTGGGACAATACACAGATACGCAGTATTTT.

The rearrangement joins TRBV28 to TRBJ1-5; no clear D. Trimming removed 3 bases at V and 0 bases at J, with 3 bases between. This CDR3 comprises 13 residues. CDR1 and CDR2 (germline): MDHEN, SYDVKM. In DNA, the CDR3 is TGTGCCAGCAGTTTTAATAGCAATCAGCCCCAGCATTTT. It translates to CASSFNSNQPQHF.

The rearrangement uses TRBV28 and TRBJ2-7; possibly TRBD2 for D (7 bases). CDR3 size: 12 residues. Germline loops: CDR1 MDHEN, CDR2 SYDVKM. Trimming took 10 bases from V and 0 from J, leaving 10 bases between them. Here the CDR3 reads CAKAGHSYEQYF. As DNA, the CDR3 is TGTGCCAAAGCGGGACACTCCTACGAGCAGTACTTC. Looking up the rest from reference TRBV28 and TRBJ2-7 gives the full variable domain: DVKVTQSSRYLVKRTGEKVFLECVQDMDHENMFWYRQDPGLGLRLIYFSYDVKMKEKGDIPEGYSVSREKKERFSLILESASTNQTSMYLCAKAGHSYEQYFGPGTRLTVT.

The chain couples TRBV7-2 to TRBJ1-1; 7 positions match TRBD1. The CDR3 totals 14 residues. Per germline, CDR1 SGHTA and CDR2 FQGNSA. J lost 0 bases, V lost 5 bases, and 3 bases had no gene match. The CDR3 sequence is CASSRGTVNTEAFF. In DNA, the CDR3 is TGTGCCAGCAGCAGGGGGACAGTGAACACTGAAGCTTTCTTT.

The chain joins TRBV28 to TRBJ1-1, with TRBD1 identical over 10 bases. From germline, CDR1 is MDHEN and CDR2 SYDVKM. Trimming removed 6 bases from V and 5 bases from J; junction bases left unmatched: 15. CDR3 length: 17 residues. The CDR3 protein is CASRSPGQGPPRTEAFF. As DNA, the CDR3 is TGTGCCAGCAGATCACCGGGACAGGGGCCTCCAAGAACTGAAGCTTTCTTT.

The rearrangement links TRBV6-5 to TRBJ2-7, with 7 bases lining up with TRBD1. This CDR3 spans 14 amino acids. Germline V gives CDR1 MNHEY, CDR2 SVGAGI. J was trimmed by 0 bases and V by 5 bases; bases with no gene match: 4. In DNA form, the CDR3 reads TGTGCCAGCAGTCCGGGACAGAGCTCCTACGAGCAGTACTTC. Translation: CASSPGQSSYEQYF.

The chain couples TRBV9 to TRBJ1-3; D may be TRBD1 (6 bases). CDR1 and CDR2 (germline): SGDLS, YYNGEE. Trimming removed 3 bases at V and 2 bases at J, with 18 bases between. The CDR3 runs to 17 residues. The CDR3 region has the DNA TGTGCCAGCAGCGAGGGGGGACTAGCGGGTCCTGGAAACACCATATATTTT. The encoded protein is CASSEGGLAGPGNTIYF.

V and J are TRBV11-2 and TRBJ1-2, with TRBD1 matching 8 bases. Per the germline V gene, CDR1 is SGHAT and CDR2 is FQNNGV. This CDR3 is built from 16 residues. The V segment lost 5 bases and the J segment 7 bases; nucleotides outside the gene matches: 15. The CDR3: CASSLRAGGGRGGYTF. The CDR3 nucleotides are TGTGCCAGCAGCCTCCGCGCAGGGGGCGGTCGCGGTGGCTACACCTTC.

The gene calls are TRBV7-2 and TRBJ1-1; possible D gene TRBD1, 6 bases. V was pared by 6 bases and J by 2 bases, with 13 bases between. The CDR3 sequence is 14 residues long. Germline CDR1 reads SGHTA; CDR2 reads FQGNSA. The CDR3 region is CASSYGGANTEAFF. DNA for the CDR3: TGTGCCAGCAGTTATGGGGGGGCCAACACTGAAGCTTTCTTT. Together with reference TRBV7-2 and TRBJ1-1, the CDR3 gives the full variable domain: GAGVSQSPSNKVTEKGKDVELRCDPISGHTALYWYRQSLGQGLEFLIYFQGNSAPDKSGLPSDRFSAERTGGSVSTLTIQRTQQEDSAVYLCASSYGGANTEAFFGQGTRLTVV.

The rearrangement joins TRBV11-2 to TRBJ2-7; the D gene could be TRBD1 or TRBD2 (5 bases each). The germline V gene has CDR1 SGHAT and CDR2 FQNNGV. The CDR3 is 13 residues long. Trimming removed 5 bases at V and 4 bases at J, with 12 bases between. CDR3 region: CASSRDGGYEQYF. CDR3 sequence (DNA): TGTGCCAGCAGCCGAGATGGGGGTTACGAGCAGTACTTC.

This chain joins TRBV7-9 and TRBJ1-2; D call uncertain. The germline CDR1 and CDR2 sequences are SEHNR and FQNEAQ (reference sequence). The CDR3 has 11 amino acids. V was trimmed by 1 base and J by 9 bases, leaving 6 bases between them. The CDR3 is CASSLGMSYTF. The CDR3 DNA is TGTGCCAGCAGCTTAGGTATGAGCTACACCTTC. Supplemented by reference TRBV7-9 and TRBJ1-2, the full variable domain reads DTGVSQNPRHKITKRGQNVTFRCDPISEHNRLYWYRQTLGQGPEFLTYFQNEAQLEKSRLLSDRFSAERPKGSFSTLEIQRTEQGDSAMYLCASSLGMSYTFGSGTRLTVV.

The CDR3 reads CASSPLGTGGYEQYF. CDR3 coding DNA: TGTGCCAGCAGCCCTTTAGGGACAGGCGGCTACGAGCAGTACTTC. The V and J genes are TRBV4-2 and TRBJ2-7, with TRBD1 matching over 8 bases. Germline V lookup: CDR1 LGHNA, CDR2 YNFKEQ. The CDR3 covers 15 residues. With V trimmed by 4 bases and J by 3 bases, 8 bases remained unmatched.

V gene TRBV7-2 combines with J gene TRBJ2-1; 12 bases agree with TRBD2. V lost 5 bases, J lost 8 bases, and 13 bases stayed unmatched. The CDR3 covers 17 residues. CDR1 SGHTA and CDR2 FQGNSA come from the germline V gene. CDR3 sequence (DNA): TGTGCCAGCAGCCTCGAGGGGCTAGCGGGAGGGCGTGATGAGCAGTTCTTC. Translated: CASSLEGLAGGRDEQFF. Supplemented by reference TRBV7-2 and TRBJ2-1, the full variable domain reads GAGVSQSPSNKVTEKGKDVELRCDPISGHTALYWYRQSLGQGLEFLIYFQGNSAPDKSGLPSDRFSAERTGGSVSTLTIQRTQQEDSAVYLCASSLEGLAGGRDEQFFGPGTRLTVL.

DNA of the CDR3: TGTGCCAGTAGTAGCGTAAGCACAGATACGCAGTATTTT. It translates to CASSSVSTDTQYF. The chain couples TRBV19 to TRBJ2-3; D is undetermined. The CDR3 spans 13 residues. Germline values: CDR1 LNHDA, CDR2 SQIVND (reference sequence). The V end lost 4 bases, the J end lost 0 bases, and 5 bases lay between the germline ends.

In its sample, this clone was seen once. This sequence joins TRBV11-3 and TRBJ2-7; D uncertain. Looked up from germline, CDR1 is SGHNT and CDR2 is YENEEA. Trimming left V 5 bases short and J 7 bases short, with 12 bases between. CDR3 length equals 12 residues. The chain's CDR3 is CASSRRGGEQYF. In nucleotides, the CDR3 is TGTGCCAGCAGCCGGAGAGGTGGGGAGCAGTACTTC.

This chain joins TRBV15 and TRBJ1-4; 9 nucleotides align to TRBD1. The CDR3 sequence is 14 residues long. V lost 5 bases, J lost 12 bases, and 10 bases stayed unmatched. Per the germline V gene, CDR1 is LNHNV and CDR2 is YYDKDF (reference sequence). Written as DNA, the CDR3 is TGTGCCACCAGCGCCGGGACAGGGTGGCAGGAACTGTTTTTT. This encodes CATSAGTGWQELFF.

The chain is built from TRBV15 and TRBJ2-7; tentative D call: TRBD2 (5 bases). Trimming removed 0 bases from V and 5 bases from J, with 11 bases in between. The CDR3 runs 14 residues. Germline-derived CDR1 and CDR2 are LNHNV and YYDKDF (reference sequence). The CDR3: CATSRDRSRDEQYF. For the CDR3, the DNA is TGTGCCACCAGCAGAGATCGGTCGCGGGACGAGCAGTACTTC. Full variable domain (outside the CDR3, taken from reference TRBV15 and TRBJ2-7): DAMVIQNPRYQVTQFGKPVTLSCSQTLNHNVMYWYQQKSSQAPKLLFHYYDKDFNNEADTPDNFQSRRPNTSFCFLDIRSPGLGDTAMYLCATSRDRSRDEQYFGPGTRLTVT.

This chain links TRBV28 with TRBJ1-5; D perhaps matches TRBD1 (5 bases). The CDR3 loop spans 14 amino acids. V lost 1 base, J lost 3 bases, and 7 bases lay in between. Germline CDR1 reads MDHEN; CDR2 reads SYDVKM. The CDR3 nucleotides are TGTGCCAGCAGTTTATTGGGACTCAATCAGCCCCAGCATTTT. Translation: CASSLLGLNQPQHF.

The chain couples TRBV28 to TRBJ2-7, with D perhaps matching TRBD1 (6 bases). V lost 4 bases, J lost 2 bases, and 12 bases lay in between. Germline CDR1 reads MDHEN; CDR2 reads SYDVKM. The CDR3 is made up of 14 amino acids. The CDR3 protein is CASSSHRVTYEQYF. CDR3 DNA: TGTGCCAGCAGTTCGCACAGGGTCACCTACGAGCAGTACTTC.

This chain joins TRBV29-1 and TRBJ2-3; TRBD1 agrees at 8 bases. This CDR3 region has 14 residues. CDR1 is SQVTM, CDR2 ANQGSEA, per germline. V shed 3 bases and J 0 bases; nucleotides not matched to a gene: 2. The CDR3 DNA sequence: TGCAGCGTTGAGACAGGGGATAGCACAGATACGCAGTATTTT. It is translated as CSVETGDSTDTQYF.

CDR3 nucleotides: TGCGCCAGCAGCCAGGGGTACAGCTACGAGCAGTACTTC. It specifies CASSQGYSYEQYF. V gene TRBV4-3 combines with J gene TRBJ2-7, with no clear D. CDR1 and CDR2 (germline): LGHNA, YSLEER. This CDR3 is 13 amino acids long. Trimming left V 3 bases short and J 3 bases short, with 9 bases between.

V gene TRBV28 combines with J gene TRBJ2-1; 8 bases are shared with TRBD2. CDR3 length equals 16 residues. Germline V gene lookup returns CDR1 MDHEN and CDR2 SYDVKM. V lost 3 bases and J lost 0; bases outside the gene matches: 4. The CDR3 reads CASSFSGGVSYNEQFF. CDR3 sequence (DNA): TGTGCCAGCAGTTTTTCGGGAGGGGTCTCCTACAATGAGCAGTTCTTC.

The CDR3: CASSLVSGTSVYEQYF. The CDR3 DNA is TGTGCCAGCAGTTTAGTTTCCGGGACTAGCGTCTACGAGCAGTACTTC. The chain recombines TRBV27 with TRBJ2-7; TRBD2 agrees at 10 bases. CDR1 and CDR2 from the germline V gene are MNHEY and SMNVEV (reference sequence). There are 16 residues in the CDR3. Trimming removed 2 bases from V and 3 bases from J; junction bases left unmatched: 7.

The rearrangement joins TRBV27 to TRBJ2-1; TRBD2 agrees at 15 bases. CDR1 is MNHEY and CDR2 is SMNVEV in the germline V gene (reference sequence). V trimming: 5 bases; J trimming: 4 bases; junction bases outside the gene matches: 12. There are 19 residues in the CDR3. CDR3 in amino acids: CASSRPGLAGGLVYNEQFF. The CDR3 DNA is TGTGCCAGCAGTCGCCCGGGACTAGCGGGAGGCTTAGTGTACAATGAGCAGTTCTTC.

The V gene is TRBV25-1, the J gene TRBJ2-2; D remains unclear. CDR1 and CDR2 (germline): MGHDK, SYGVNS. Trimming removed 1 base at V and 4 bases at J, with 7 bases between. The CDR3 has 14 residues. CDR3 in amino acids: CASSELGSTGELFF. The CDR3 DNA follows: TGTGCCAGCAGTGAATTAGGCAGCACCGGGGAGCTGTTTTTT.